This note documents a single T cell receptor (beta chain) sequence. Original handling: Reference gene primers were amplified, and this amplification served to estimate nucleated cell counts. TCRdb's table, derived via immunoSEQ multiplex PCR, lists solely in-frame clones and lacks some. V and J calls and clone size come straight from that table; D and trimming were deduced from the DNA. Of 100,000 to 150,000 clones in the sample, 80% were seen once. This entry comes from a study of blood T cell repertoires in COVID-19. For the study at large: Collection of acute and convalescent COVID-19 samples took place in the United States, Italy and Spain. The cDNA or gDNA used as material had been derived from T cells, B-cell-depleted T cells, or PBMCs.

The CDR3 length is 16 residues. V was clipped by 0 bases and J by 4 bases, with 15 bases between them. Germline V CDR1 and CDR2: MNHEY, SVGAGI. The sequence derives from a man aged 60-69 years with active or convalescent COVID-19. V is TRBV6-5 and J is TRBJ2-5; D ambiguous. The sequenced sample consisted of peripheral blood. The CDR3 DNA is TGTGCCAGCAGTTACTCCCTATACGACTCTGCAGAGACCCAGTACTTC. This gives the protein CASSYSLYDSAETQYF.